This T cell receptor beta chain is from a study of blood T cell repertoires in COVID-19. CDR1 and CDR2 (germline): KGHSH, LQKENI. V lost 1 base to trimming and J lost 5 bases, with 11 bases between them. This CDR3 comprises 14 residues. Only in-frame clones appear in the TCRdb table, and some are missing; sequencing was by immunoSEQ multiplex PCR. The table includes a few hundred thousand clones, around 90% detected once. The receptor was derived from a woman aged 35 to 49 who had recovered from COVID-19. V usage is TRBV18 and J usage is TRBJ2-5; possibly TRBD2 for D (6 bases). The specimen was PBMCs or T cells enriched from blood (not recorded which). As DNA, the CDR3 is TGTGCCAGCTCACCACGAGGAGGGCGGGAGACCCAGTACTTC. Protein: CASSPRGGRETQYF.